This T cell receptor (beta chain) was retrieved from a study of T cells in Graves' hyperthyroidism and ophthalmopathy. Study outcomes and limitations: In the analysis, a 13 V-J model separated ophthalmopathy from stable hyperthyroidism. Most expanded thyroid clonotypes above 0.001 recurred in blood.

Using RNA transcripts as the source, TCR beta CDR3 regions were amplified. HTBI primers were the set used in a first-round RT-PCR of the TCR CDR3. One entry per CDR3 protein results from TCRdb running MiXCR on the multiplex PCR reads. The table shows roughly 500,000 distinct CDR3 sequences, with 35% to 50% occurring only once. A remark on this clonotype: Its target is not known.

On the basis of clinical symptoms, serum thyroxine and TRAb, thyroid ultrasound and orbital computed tomography, diagnoses were made. Unmatched junction bases numbered 15, after V lost 7 bases and J lost 8 bases. The CDR3 sequence is 16 residues long. CDR1 and CDR2 (germline): MNHNS, SASEGT. The gene calls are TRBV6-1 and TRBJ1-4; 8 nucleotides align to TRBD1. What was sequenced was peripheral blood or thyroid tissue (not recorded which). This sequence originates from an adult woman with Graves' disease, either hyperthyroidism or ophthalmopathy (not recorded which). The chain's CDR3 is CASTDRVPSNSEKLFF. The CDR3 DNA is TGTGCCAGCACGGACAGGGTCCCCTCTAATAGCGAAAAACTGTTTTTT.